The T cell receptor beta chain described here comes from a study of blood T cell repertoires in COVID-19. Study as a whole: The United States, Italy and Spain provided the acute and convalescent COVID-19 samples. Nucleic acid was either cDNA or gDNA, and it came from T cells, B-cell-depleted T cells, or PBMCs.

In the source study's methods: Estimated nucleated cell counts came from reference gene primer amplification. Profiling relied on immunoSEQ multiplex PCR, and the TCRdb table lists in-frame clones only, not all of them. That table furnishes V, J and clone size, whereas the DNA furnished D and trimming. The sample lists over 110,000 clones; 65% to 85% were seen once. This CDR3 has 15 residues. Germline CDR1 reads KGHSH; CDR2 reads LQKENI. After removal of 3 bases from V and 4 bases from J, the junction contained 6 bases not matched to a gene. The clonotype comes from a woman aged 55-75 years with acute or convalescent COVID-19. Material for sequencing was peripheral blood. The V call is TRBV18, the J call TRBJ2-1, with 7 bases fitting TRBD2. The CDR3 reads CASSPTSENYNEQFF. CDR3 bases: TGTGCCAGCTCACCTACTAGCGAGAATTACAATGAGCAGTTCTTC.